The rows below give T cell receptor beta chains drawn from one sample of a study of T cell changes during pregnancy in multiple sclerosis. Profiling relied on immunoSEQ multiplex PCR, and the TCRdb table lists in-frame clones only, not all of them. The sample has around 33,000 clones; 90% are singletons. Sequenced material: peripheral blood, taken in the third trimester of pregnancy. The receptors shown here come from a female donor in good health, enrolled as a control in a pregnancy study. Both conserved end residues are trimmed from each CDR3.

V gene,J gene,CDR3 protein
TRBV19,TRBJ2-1,ASSITGGSNEQF
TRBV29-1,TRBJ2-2,SVDPTASGELF
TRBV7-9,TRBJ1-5,ASSHAGQGGQPQH
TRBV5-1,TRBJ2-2,ASSAGQGNGELF
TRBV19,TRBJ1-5,ASSRDRGNQPQH
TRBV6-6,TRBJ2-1,ASTDRTGWGIEQF
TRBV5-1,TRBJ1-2,ASSGEGRNYGYT
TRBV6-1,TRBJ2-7,ASSEAPLPYEQY
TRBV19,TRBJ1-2,ASSTTGTNYGYT
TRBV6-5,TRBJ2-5,ASQRGSIVETQY
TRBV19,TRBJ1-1,ASSYRGPGTGIGTEAF
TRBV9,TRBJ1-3,ASSSDSSGNTIY
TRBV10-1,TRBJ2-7,ASSEASKLGEQY
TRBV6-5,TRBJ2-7,ASSYGAGGLSYEQY
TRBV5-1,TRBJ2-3,ASSLSSGTSGTDTQY
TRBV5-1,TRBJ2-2,ASSRGTELTGELF
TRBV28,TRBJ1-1,ASSLGGVNTEAF
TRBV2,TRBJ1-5,ASSEERNQPQH
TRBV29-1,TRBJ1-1,SAEDGNTEAF
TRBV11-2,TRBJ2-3,ASSRTSGRTDTQY
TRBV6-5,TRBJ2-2,ASALGEATGELF
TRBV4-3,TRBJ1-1,ASSQEGGTTEAF
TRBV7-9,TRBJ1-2,ASSHKSPAYGYT
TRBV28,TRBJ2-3,ASSLGPDTQY
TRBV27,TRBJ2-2,ASSHYGGPVAGELF